The clone carrying this TCR beta chain was recorded many times. Antigen: not known. J lost 9 bases, V lost 5 bases, and 2 bases had no gene match. This CDR3 spans 12 amino acids. CDR1 and CDR2 (germline): KGHSH, LQKENI. The entry originates in a study of early T cells in non-severe SARS-CoV-2 infection. Study conclusions and caveats: Using VDJdb, the matching emphasized anti-spike CD8 responses while missing private and CD4 specificities.

TCRdb re-called the 5' RACE reads through MiXCR, storing one row per CDR3 protein. This table holds 50,000 to 85,000 distinct CDR3 sequences, 8% to 9.5% found once. The specimen sequenced was whole blood. This receptor was identified in an adult who was a healthcare worker with PCR-confirmed SARS-CoV-2 infection or an uninfected control (not recorded which). The rearrangement joins TRBV18 to TRBJ2-1, with 9 bases identical to TRBD2. CDR3 amino acids: CASSDSGGEQFF. The CDR3 DNA is TGTGCCAGCTCAGATAGCGGGGGTGAGCAGTTCTTC.